What follows are 5 T cell receptor beta chains derived from one specimen sequenced in a study of blood T cell repertoires in COVID-19. The repertoire was sequenced with immunoSEQ multiplex PCR; TCRdb's copy has only in-frame clones and lacks some. The table includes 60,000 to 85,000 clones, roughly 80% detected once. Specimen: peripheral blood. These receptors all come from a woman in her sixties or seventies with acute or convalescent COVID-19.

The chain recombines TRBV15 with TRBJ2-2; a weak D match, TRBD2 (5 bases). V lost 1 base and J 4 bases, leaving 10 bases between the germline ends. Per germline, CDR1 LNHNV and CDR2 YYDKDF (reference sequence). The CDR3 covers 15 residues. CDR3 coding DNA: TGTGCCACCAGCAGAGGGACGAGGGTCACCGGGGAGCTGTTTTTT. Its translation: CATSRGTRVTGELFF.

The chain couples TRBV6-5 to TRBJ2-1, with D hard to call. This CDR3 region has 13 residues. The V and J ends lost 6 bases and 4 bases respectively, with 10 bases between them. Germline V gene lookup returns CDR1 MNHEY and CDR2 SVGAGI. The CDR3 here is CASRPTQYNEQFF. CDR3 in DNA: TGTGCCAGCAGACCGACACAGTACAATGAGCAGTTCTTC.

The rearrangement links TRBV11-2 to TRBJ2-3; D is ambiguous. In germline, CDR1 is SGHAT, CDR2 FQNNGV. V dropped 3 bases and J dropped 0 bases, with 19 bases sitting between them. The CDR3 sequence is 18 residues long. The CDR3 coding sequence is TGTGCCAGCAGCTTCCCCTCTTTCCAAGGAGTGAGCACAGATACGCAGTATTTT. Translated, it gives CASSFPSFQGVSTDTQYF. Variable domain in full (rest from reference TRBV11-2 and TRBJ2-3): EAGVAQSPRYKIIEKRQSVAFWCNPISGHATLYWYQQILGQGPKLLIQFQNNGVVDDSQLPKDRFSAERLKGVDSTLKIQPAKLEDSAVYLCASSFPSFQGVSTDTQYFGPGTRLTVL.

The V call is TRBV5-1, the J call TRBJ2-1; 9 positions match TRBD1. The length of the CDR3 is 16 residues. Germline V lookup: CDR1 SGHRS, CDR2 YFSETQ. The J segment lost 5 bases and the V segment lost 3 bases, leaving 9 bases of the junction unmatched. The CDR3 spells CASSYPGTGRNNEQFF. In DNA form, the CDR3 reads TGCGCCAGCAGCTATCCCGGGACAGGGAGGAACAATGAGCAGTTCTTC.

The CDR3 region has the DNA TGTGCCAGCAGCTCCGGGATCTACACTGAAGCTTTCTTT. The encoded protein is CASSSGIYTEAFF. The V and J genes are TRBV5-4 and TRBJ1-1; D gene unclear. CDR1 and CDR2 (germline): SGHNT, YYREEE (reference sequence). The CDR3 sequence is 13 residues long. V was cut by 3 bases and J by 3 bases, with 9 bases left in between.